Below, 26 T cell receptor beta chains from the same sample are listed, as sequenced in a study of shared clonotypes between healthy human individuals. Assay used: immunoSEQ multiplex PCR; TCRdb lists only in-frame clones, some missing. The sample consists of roughly 2.5 million clones, approximately 92% of them appearing once. Material: naive CD4+ T cells sorted from blood. The subset here: CD45RA+ positively selected. These receptors were taken from a man between 18 and 35 years old in good health.

This clone was recorded once. J is TRBJ2-7 and V is TRBV4-1; D remains ambiguous. V shed 4 bases and J shed 0 bases, with 7 bases lying between them. The germline V gene has CDR1 MGHRA and CDR2 YSYEKL. CDR3 length: 13 residues. DNA for the CDR3: TGCGCCAGCAGCCTCGAACCCTCCTACGAGCAGTACTTC. The encoded protein is CASSLEPSYEQYF.

Concerning this clone: Additional DNA sequences in this sample encode the identical CDR3. V usage is TRBV6-5 and J usage is TRBJ2-3; 7 bases match TRBD2. The V gene's germline CDR1 is MNHEY and CDR2 SVGAGI. CDR3 size: 15 residues. After removal of 5 bases from V and 2 bases from J, the junction contained 7 bases not matched to a gene. CDR3 DNA: TGTGCCAGCAGTAGGGGCGGGAGCTCCACAGATACGCAGTATTTT. This encodes CASSRGGSSTDTQYF.

This clone was observed once. This chain connects TRBV10-3 to TRBJ2-7, with 8 bases matching TRBD1. V trimming: 4 bases; J trimming: 2 bases; junction bases outside the gene matches: 7. There are 15 residues in the CDR3. Germline V CDR1 and CDR2: ENHRY, SYGVKD. The CDR3 is CAISAGTGFTYEQYF. The CDR3 nucleotides are TGTGCCATCAGTGCGGGGACAGGTTTTACCTACGAGCAGTACTTC.

J is TRBJ2-6 and V is TRBV5-6; D perhaps matches TRBD1 (8 bases). The germline V and J ends were trimmed by 6 bases and 0 bases, with 16 bases remaining between them. The CDR3 length is 17 residues. The V gene's germline CDR1 is SGHDT and CDR2 YYEEEE. The chain's CDR3 is CASNGGTGFSGANVLTF. CDR3 sequence (DNA): TGTGCCAGCAACGGGGGGACAGGATTCTCTGGGGCCAACGTCCTGACTTTC.

The chain is built from TRBV10-2 and TRBJ1-4; 11 positions match TRBD1. J gave up 7 bases and V 6 bases, and 4 bases lay outside the gene matches. This CDR3 is 14 amino acids long. Germline lookup yields CDR1 WSHSY and CDR2 SAAADI. The CDR3 loop reads CASRMGTGGEKLFF. CDR3 nucleotides: TGCGCCAGCAGGATGGGGACAGGGGGTGAAAAACTGTTTTTT.

In this sample, this clone turned up a few times. This chain uses TRBV30 with TRBJ1-1; TRBD1 might be the D (5 bases). CDR1 and CDR2 from the germline V gene are GTSNPN and SVGIG (reference sequence). This CDR3 has 12 residues. Trimming took off 1 base at V and 11 bases at J, with 14 bases between the two ends. In nucleotides, the CDR3 is TGTGCCTGGAGTGATGGGGGAAAAGGGGCTTTCTTT. It codes for CAWSDGGKGAFF.

This rearrangement joins TRBV2 to TRBJ2-1, with TRBD2 matching over 10 bases. Germline CDR1 is SNHLY and CDR2 is FYNNEI. This CDR3 spans 15 amino acids. Germline trimming cut 10 bases from V and 5 bases from J; bases unmatched to any gene: 11. CDR3 nucleotides: TGTGCCACCAGACCCGGGACTAGCGCCAACAATGAGCAGTTCTTC. Amino acids: CATRPGTSANNEQFF.

V gene TRBV7-2 combines with J gene TRBJ2-1; D is undetermined. Trimming pared 5 bases from V and 2 bases from J, leaving 16 bases between. The CDR3 totals 16 residues. The germline V gene has CDR1 SGHTA and CDR2 FQGNSA. The DNA for the CDR3 is TGTGCCAGCAGCGAAGGACCGCAAGTTACCTACAATGAGCAGTTCTTC. Translated: CASSEGPQVTYNEQFF.

This clone was picked up one time. The same CDR3 is also encoded by other DNA sequences in this sample. The rearrangement links TRBV30 to TRBJ1-5; no definite D call. Trimming stripped 1 base from V and 1 base from J, with 5 bases between. The CDR3 totals 13 residues. The germline V gene encodes CDR1 GTSNPN and CDR2 SVGIG (reference sequence). The CDR3 loop is CAWSGVSNQPQHF. The CDR3 DNA reads TGTGCCTGGAGTGGAGTCAGCAATCAGCCCCAGCATTTT. Full variable domain (outside the CDR3, taken from reference TRBV30 and TRBJ1-5): SQTIHQWPATLVQPVGSPLSLECTVEGTSNPNLYWYRQAAGRGLQLLFYSVGIGQISSEVPQNLSASRPQDRQFILSSKKLLLSDSGFYLCAWSGVSNQPQHFGDGTRLSIL.

The chain couples TRBV5-1 to TRBJ1-1, with D possibly TRBD1 on 5 matching bases. The CDR3 is 15 amino acids. V lost 3 bases and J 4 bases, leaving 16 bases between the germline ends. Germline CDR1 and CDR2: SGHRS and YFSETQ. The CDR3 DNA is TGCGCCAGCAGCTCGCAGGCTCAGGGTGGCACTGAAGCTTTCTTT. This translates into CASSSQAQGGTEAFF.

This chain joins TRBV2 and TRBJ1-2; D remains ambiguous. Germline values: CDR1 SNHLY, CDR2 FYNNEI. Trimming removed 7 bases from V and 5 bases from J, with 17 bases in between. The CDR3 spans 14 residues. The CDR3 is CASTTDYTKYGYTF. DNA of the CDR3: TGTGCCAGCACCACGGATTACACCAAATATGGCTACACCTTC.

The rearrangement links TRBV9 to TRBJ2-4; 12 nucleotides align to TRBD2. Trimming removed 3 bases from V and 10 bases from J; junction bases left unmatched: 5. This CDR3 has 14 amino acids. Germline CDR1 reads SGDLS; CDR2 reads YYNGEE. CDR3 in amino acids: CASSDRTSGAIQYF. Written as DNA, the CDR3 is TGTGCCAGCAGCGACCGGACTAGCGGGGCGATTCAGTACTTC.

The V call is TRBV7-3, the J call TRBJ1-6; no clear D gene. V was pared by 5 bases and J by 10 bases, with 12 bases between. The CDR3 extends over 13 amino acids. The germline gives CDR1 SGHTA, CDR2 FQGTGA. In DNA form, the CDR3 reads TGTGCCAGCAGCCAATTCAACGGCTCACCCCTCCACTTT. It translates to CASSQFNGSPLHF.

The chain employs TRBV6-1 and TRBJ1-2, with TRBD1 matching over 7 bases. The CDR3 contains 16 residues. V lost 1 base, J lost 6 bases, and 11 bases stayed unmatched. The germline CDR1 and CDR2 sequences are MNHNS and SASEGT. CDR3 DNA sequence: TGTGCCAGCAGTGAAGGGAAGGGGGCGCCTCTCCATGGCTACACCTTC. Its translation: CASSEGKGAPLHGYTF.

This clone was counted a few times. The J gene is TRBJ1-1, the V gene TRBV7-9, with TRBD1 as a possible D gene (5 bases). Germline-derived CDR1 and CDR2 are SEHNR and FQNEAQ (reference sequence). This CDR3 is built from 14 residues. V lost 8 bases to trimming and J lost 1 base, with 14 bases between them. The CDR3 protein is CASRTQTENTEAFF. For the CDR3, the DNA is TGTGCCAGCCGCACACAGACAGAGAACACTGAAGCTTTCTTT.

The J gene is TRBJ1-6, the V gene TRBV25-1; TRBD1 matches 8 bases. The CDR3 consists of 13 residues. Germline trimming cut 6 bases from V and 7 bases from J; bases unmatched to any gene: 2. CDR1 is MGHDK, CDR2 SYGVNS, per germline. The CDR3 sequence: CASRDRVNSPLHF. CDR3 DNA: TGTGCCAGCAGGGACAGGGTAAATTCACCCCTCCACTTT.

This chain links TRBV14 with TRBJ1-1, with D uncertain. Trimming left V 1 base short and J 0 bases short, with 18 bases between. Germline values: CDR1 SGHDN, CDR2 FVKESK. The CDR3 totals 18 residues. The CDR3 nucleotides read TGTGCCAGCAGCCAAGGTCTCCCCCGGAAGAACATGAACACTGAAGCTTTCTTT. Its translation is CASSQGLPRKNMNTEAFF. The variable domain in full, completed from reference TRBV14 and TRBJ1-1, reads EAGVTQFPSHSVIEKGQTVTLRCDPISGHDNLYWYRRVMGKEIKFLLHFVKESKQDESGMPNNRFLAERTGGTYSTLKVQPAELEDSGVYFCASSQGLPRKNMNTEAFFGQGTRLTVV.

This rearrangement joins TRBV5-5 to TRBJ1-2; D not certain. CDR1 and CDR2 (germline): SGHKS, YYEKEE (reference sequence). The V end was cut by 0 bases, the J end by 4 bases, with 13 bases between. The CDR3 extends over 15 amino acids. Here the CDR3 reads CASSLAVGEIYGYTF. CDR3 in DNA: TGTGCCAGCAGCTTGGCCGTCGGGGAAATCTATGGCTACACCTTC.

The chain couples TRBV5-4 to TRBJ2-7; 7 bases agree with TRBD1. CDR1 is SGHNT and CDR2 is YYREEE in the germline V gene (reference sequence). This CDR3 is built from 14 residues. Trimming cost V 4 bases and J 0 bases; bases outside gene matches: 4. DNA of the CDR3: TGTGCCAGCAGCCAGACAGGGAACTCCTACGAGCAGTACTTC. Amino acids: CASSQTGNSYEQYF. The entire variable domain, with the rest obtained from reference TRBV5-4 and TRBJ2-7, is as follows: ETGVTQSPTHLIKTRGQQVTLRCSSQSGHNTVSWYQQALGQGPQFIFQYYREEENGRGNFPPRFSGLQFPNYSSELNVNALELDDSALYLCASSQTGNSYEQYFGPGTRLTVT.

This chain links TRBV5-1 with TRBJ2-3; tentative D call: TRBD1 (5 bases). Germline loops: CDR1 SGHRS, CDR2 YFSETQ. CDR3 length: 15 amino acids. Trimming removed 2 bases at V and 2 bases at J, with 12 bases between. In DNA, the CDR3 is TGCGCCAGCAGCTTTGGGGCTGGGGTCACAGATACGCAGTATTTT. Its protein is CASSFGAGVTDTQYF.

V usage is TRBV21-1 and J usage is TRBJ2-1; TRBD2, the table's D call, lacks a check against the DNA. TRBV21-1 is a recognized pseudogene. The CDR3 runs to 18 residues. The CDR3 protein is CASSKAQASGSIDNEQFF. In nucleotides, the CDR3 is TGTGCCAGCAGCAAAGCGCAGGCTAGCGGGAGTATCGACAATGAGCAGTTCTTC.

J is TRBJ1-4 and V is TRBV7-9, with a weak D call TRBD1 (5 bases). The germline V and J ends were trimmed by 6 bases and 8 bases, with 19 bases remaining between them. Germline V gives CDR1 SEHNR, CDR2 FQNEAQ (reference sequence). The CDR3 sequence is 15 residues long. The CDR3 region is CASRRGRGSEEKLFF. The DNA of the CDR3 is TGTGCCAGCAGACGGGGGAGGGGTAGTGAGGAAAAACTGTTTTTT.

The V call is TRBV6-5, the J call TRBJ2-7; possibly TRBD2 for D (6 bases). The CDR3 totals 14 residues. Looked up from germline, CDR1 is MNHEY and CDR2 is SVGAGI. V lost 5 bases to trimming and J lost 0 bases, with 11 bases between them. CDR3 coding DNA: TGTGCCAGCAGTGGACTAAAGTCCTCCTACGAGCAGTACTTC. Translated: CASSGLKSSYEQYF.

The chain has TRBV18 and TRBJ2-7; TRBD1 aligns across 9 bases. CDR3 length equals 15 residues. V dropped 6 bases and J dropped 2; count of bases not matched to a gene: 8. Germline V gene sequence: CDR1 KGHSH, CDR2 LQKENI. DNA for the CDR3: TGTGCCAGCTCGCTTAGTGGACAGGGGACCTACGAGCAGTACTTC. Translation gives CASSLSGQGTYEQYF.

This chain uses TRBV10-2 with TRBJ2-7; 11 positions agree with TRBD2. Losses at the gene ends were 8 bases for V and 3 bases for J; bases not matched to a gene: 9. Per germline, CDR1 WSHSY and CDR2 SAAADI. There are 15 residues in the CDR3. CDR3 nucleotide sequence: TGCGCCAGCGTCCCCCGACTAGCGGGATTCTACGAGCAGTACTTC. Its protein is CASVPRLAGFYEQYF.

The count of this clone is one. CDR3 residues: CASSLSGIGEQYF. CDR3 nucleotide sequence: TGTGCCAGCAGCCTTAGCGGGATAGGGGAGCAGTACTTC. The chain has TRBV11-2 and TRBJ2-7; 8 bases are a match to TRBD2. Germline CDR1 and CDR2: SGHAT and FQNNGV. V dropped 5 bases and J dropped 7; count of bases not matched to a gene: 7. The CDR3 extends over 13 amino acids.